Here is one T cell receptor beta chain with its context. The junction departs from the called germline gene at one end, perhaps through a read error. This entry belongs to a study of blood T cells in healthy people across ages. The use of a sample-barcoded 5' primer and a J-beta primer mix characterized a second PCR of about 6 to 11 cycles. TCRdb reprocessed the 5' RACE reads via MiXCR and lists one record per CDR3 protein. The sample contains 1.5 million to 2 million distinct CDR3 sequences, 35% to 50% of which appear only once. The CDR3 sequence is 13 residues long. The germline gives CDR1 SGDLS, CDR2 YYNGEE.

The receptor comes from a human donor in good health. V is TRBV9 and J is TRBJ2-6; either TRBD1 or TRBD2 may fit D (5 bases each). The source material was blood. The CDR3 protein is CASAAAGANVRTF. Written as DNA, the CDR3 is TGTGCCAGCGCAGCGGCTGGGGCCAACGTCCGGACTTTC. Variable domain in full (rest from reference TRBV9 and TRBJ2-6): DSGVTQTPKHLITATGQRVTLRCSPRSGDLSVYWYQQSLDQGLQFLIQYYNGEERAKGNILERFSAQQFPDLHSELNLSSLELGDSALYFCASAAAGANVRTFGAGSRLTVL.